The rows below give T cell receptor beta chains drawn from one sample of a study of blood T cell repertoires in COVID-19. Clones were sequenced by immunoSEQ multiplex PCR, and TCRdb holds only the in-frame ones, with some missing. This table holds around 250,000 clones, about 87% found once. The source material was PBMCs or T cells enriched from blood (not recorded which). These receptors originate from a middle-aged man who had been exposed to COVID-19. Each CDR3 is given with its conserved first and last residue. A D gene is named only where the DNA matches it firmly. Clone size is shown for a subset of rows, as once, few, many or a class of expanded clone.

CDR3 protein	CDR3 DNA	D gene	J gene	V gene	clone size
CAWRDRGIYNEQFF	TGTGCCTGGAGGGACAGGGGCATCTACAATGAGCAGTTCTTC	TRBD1	TRBJ2-1	TRBV30	once
CASSSLDSETINQPQHF	TGCGCCAGCAGCTCACTGGACAGCGAGACTATCAATCAGCCCCAGCATTTT	.	TRBJ1-5	TRBV5-1	.
CASSLWSGTQSLGGYTF	TGTGCCAGCAGTTTATGGAGCGGGACTCAATCGCTGGGAGGCTACACCTTC	.	TRBJ1-2	TRBV28	.
CASSYHNRANNYGYTF	TGTGCCAGCAGTTATCATAACAGGGCCAATAACTATGGCTACACCTTC	.	TRBJ1-2	TRBV6-5	.
CATSPGQGAYTGELFF	TGTGCCACCAGTCCCGGACAGGGGGCTTATACCGGGGAGCTGTTTTTT	TRBD1	TRBJ2-2	TRBV24-1	.
CASSLIRTGLNSPLHF	TGTGCCAGCTCACTTATTAGGACAGGGTTGAATTCACCCCTCCACTTT	TRBD1	TRBJ1-6	TRBV18	.
CASSYDRAVDTQYF	TGTGCCAGCAGTTATGACAGGGCTGTAGATACGCAGTATTTT	TRBD1	TRBJ2-3	TRBV6-5	.
CASSWRSAGTGFSYEQYF	TGTGCCAGCAGCTGGAGGTCCGCCGGGACAGGCTTCTCCTACGAGCAGTACTTC	TRBD1	TRBJ2-7	TRBV5-5	.
CASSRNSGANTGELFF	TGTGCCAGCAGCAGAAATAGCGGAGCGAACACCGGGGAGCTGTTTTTT	.	TRBJ2-2	TRBV5-4	.
CTSSETRTGVQPQHF	TGTACCAGCAGTGAAACTAGGACAGGGGTTCAGCCCCAGCATTTT	TRBD1	TRBJ1-5	TRBV2	.
CASSPDRAGANVLTF	TGTGCCAGCAGCCCCGACAGGGCTGGGGCCAACGTCCTGACTTTC	TRBD1	TRBJ2-6	TRBV7-3	.
CAISEGIGTSRNEQFF	TGTGCCATCAGTGAAGGTATCGGGACTAGCAGAAATGAGCAGTTCTTC	TRBD2	TRBJ2-1	TRBV10-3	once
CASSRGPGTATNYGYTF	TGTGCCAGCAGTCGGGGACCAGGGACAGCAACTAACTATGGCTACACCTTC	TRBD1	TRBJ1-2	TRBV27	once
CASSQPDRGNQPQHF	TGCGCCAGCAGCCAACCCGACAGGGGTAATCAGCCCCAGCATTTT	TRBD1	TRBJ1-5	TRBV4-1	.
CASSRDTFYGYTF	TGTGCCAGTAGCAGGGACACCTTCTATGGCTACACCTTC	.	TRBJ1-2	TRBV19	.
CASSQGNQPQHF	TGTGCCAGCAGTCAGGGTAATCAGCCCCAGCATTTT	.	TRBJ1-5	TRBV6-2/TRBV6-3	.
CAWSVQGAYGYTF	TGTGCCTGGAGTGTACAAGGGGCCTATGGCTACACCTTC	.	TRBJ1-2	TRBV30	.
CASSPTRSSYNEQFF	TGTGCCAGCAGCCCTACTAGGAGCTCCTACAATGAGCAGTTCTTC	.	TRBJ2-1	TRBV3-1/TRBV3-2	.
CASSLDLGTQYF	TGTGCCAGCAGCTTAGACCTAGGTACCCAGTACTTC	.	TRBJ2-5	TRBV7-9	.
CASSPQGIYPEAFF	TGTGCCAGCAGCCCACAGGGTATTTACCCTGAAGCTTTCTTT	.	TRBJ1-1	TRBV11-2	.
CASSIDLETSRTF	TGTGCCAGTAGTATAGATTTGGAGACTTCCCGCACCTTC	.	TRBJ1-2	TRBV19	.
CASSEVGGWNSPLHF	TGTGCCAGCAGTGAAGTTGGGGGCTGGAATTCACCCCTCCACTTT	.	TRBJ1-6	TRBV6-1	once
CASSLAGFTEAFF	TGCGCCAGCAGCTTGGCCGGTTTCACTGAAGCTTTCTTT	.	TRBJ1-1	TRBV5-1	.
CASSLQREGELFF	TGTGCCAGCAGTTTACAGCGGGAGGGGGAGCTGTTTTTT	TRBD2	TRBJ2-2	TRBV27	.
CAISKPDRNNSPLHF	TGTGCCATCAGTAAACCGGACAGGAATAATTCACCCCTCCACTTT	TRBD1	TRBJ1-6	TRBV10-3	.
CASSVRGGTGIYNEQFF	TGTGCCAGCAGTGTAAGGGGGGGGACAGGCATTTACAATGAGCAGTTCTTC	.	TRBJ2-1	TRBV28	.
CASSLPGQGSFLEPQHF	TGTGCCAGCAGTTTACCGGGACAGGGGTCATTTCTGGAGCCCCAGCATTTT	TRBD1	TRBJ1-5	TRBV28	.